Presented here are 24 T cell receptor beta chains from one specimen sequenced in a study of blood T cell repertoires in COVID-19. The table came from immunoSEQ multiplex PCR; TCRdb's copy has only in-frame clones and leaves some out. The sample holds 50,000 or so clones; about 90% are singletons and the top ten take about 16%. Sequencing was performed on peripheral blood. These receptors were taken from a human donor with active COVID-19. The donor label of this sample is uncertain.

The chain couples TRBV5-1 to TRBJ1-1, with D possibly being TRBD1 (5 bases). This CDR3 has 14 residues. The ends were cut back, 3 bases at V and 3 bases at J, with 12 bases in the middle. Per germline, CDR1 SGHRS and CDR2 YFSETQ. DNA of the CDR3: TGCGCCAGCAGCTCCAAGGGGTCGTACACTGAAGCTTTCTTT. Translated, it gives CASSSKGSYTEAFF.

The chain employs TRBV6-4 and TRBJ2-3; possible D gene TRBD2, 5 bases. Germline V gene sequence: CDR1 MRHNA, CDR2 SNTAGT. V lost 4 bases and J lost 1, with 6 bases in between. This CDR3 region has 13 residues. This chain's CDR3 is CASSVEGTDTQYF. In nucleotides, the CDR3 is TGTGCCAGCAGTGTGGAGGGCACAGATACGCAGTATTTT.

The chain employs TRBV7-9 and TRBJ2-7; 8 bases align to TRBD2. CDR3 size: 16 residues. Germline values: CDR1 SEHNR, CDR2 FQNEAQ (reference sequence). The V and J ends lost 4 bases and 3 bases, in that order; junction bases with no gene match: 11. Here the CDR3 DNA reads TGTGCCAGCAGCTCCCACCTACTAGCGGATCACTACGAGCAGTACTTC. It specifies CASSSHLLADHYEQYF.

The CDR3 region has the DNA TGTGCCAGCAGCTTTCAATCGGGACAGCCCGGGGAGCTGTTTTTT. Its translation is CASSFQSGQPGELFF. The J gene is TRBJ2-2, the V gene TRBV5-6; 7 bases agree with TRBD1. V shed 2 bases, J shed 6 bases, and the junction held 7 bases outside the gene matches. CDR1 and CDR2 from the germline V gene are SGHDT and YYEEEE. The CDR3 is 15 amino acids.

The chain joins TRBV5-4 to TRBJ2-5, with TRBD2 matching over 12 bases. CDR3 length: 15 residues. The V gene end was trimmed by 3 bases and the J gene end by 5 bases; junction bases not matched to a gene: 5. From germline, CDR1 is SGHNT and CDR2 YYREEE (reference sequence). The CDR3 loop reads CASSWTSGAGETQYF. CDR3 DNA: TGTGCCAGCAGCTGGACTAGCGGGGCCGGGGAGACCCAGTACTTC.

Details on this clone: An end of the junction differs from the germline gene, which may be a read error. The chain has TRBV6-9 and TRBJ1-6, with a possible D match to TRBD1 (5 bases). The CDR3 runs 9 residues. Germline V CDR1 and CDR2: MNHGY, SVAAGI. The CDR3 sequence is CASSPHRFF. The CDR3 DNA sequence: TGTGCCAGCAGTCCGCACAGGTTTTTT.

The CDR3 protein is CASSLTSGGRTGELFF. CDR3 sequence (DNA): TGCGCCAGCAGCTTGACCTCAGGGGGCCGGACCGGGGAGCTGTTTTTT. The gene calls are TRBV5-1 and TRBJ2-2; 8 bases map to TRBD1. The CDR3 contains 16 residues. V shed 1 base and J 5 bases; nucleotides not matched to a gene: 7. In germline, CDR1 is SGHRS, CDR2 YFSETQ.

The rearrangement uses TRBV4-1 and TRBJ2-1; 10 nucleotides match TRBD2. J gave up 6 bases and V 5 bases, and 4 bases lay outside the gene matches. The CDR3 consists of 14 residues. The V gene's germline CDR1 is MGHRA and CDR2 YSYEKL. In DNA form, the CDR3 reads TGCGCCAGCAGCAAAGCGGGGGGGCCCAATGAGCAGTTCTTC. Amino acids: CASSKAGGPNEQFF.

The chain is built from TRBV19 and TRBJ2-7, with a possible D match to TRBD1 (6 bases). Trimming took 1 base from V and 2 from J, leaving 9 bases between them. CDR1 is LNHDA, CDR2 SQIVND, per germline (reference sequence). CDR3 length equals 14 residues. As DNA, the CDR3 is TGTGCCAGTAGTATAGTCGCAGGGGCCTACGAGCAGTACTTC. Translation gives CASSIVAGAYEQYF.

The chain employs TRBV6-2 or TRBV6-3 and TRBJ1-2; no reliable D call. Per the germline V gene, CDR1 is MNHEY and CDR2 is SVGEGT. Trimming took 2 bases from V and 4 from J, leaving 11 bases between them. The length of the CDR3 is 14 residues. The CDR3 DNA reads TGTGCCAGCAGTTACGGTTCGAGCACCTATGGCTACACCTTC. This translates into CASSYGSSTYGYTF.

This clone appeared a single time. CDR3 region: CASSPGTQGGHEQYF. The DNA of the CDR3 is TGTGCCAGCTCACCAGGCACTCAGGGGGGCCACGAGCAGTACTTC. The chain is built from TRBV18 and TRBJ2-7, with a weak D call TRBD1 (7 bases). This CDR3 has 15 residues. Germline assignment: CDR1 KGHSH and CDR2 LQKENI. V was pared by 2 bases and J by 5 bases, with 16 bases between.

The chain has TRBV6-4 and TRBJ1-6; TRBD1 matches 8 bases. This CDR3 is built from 14 residues. With 5 bases clipped from V and 6 bases from J, the junction kept 3 bases outside the gene matches. CDR1 is MRHNA, CDR2 SNTAGT, per germline. The CDR3 here is CASSTGGINSPLHF. CDR3 sequence (DNA): TGTGCCAGCAGTACAGGGGGGATTAATTCACCCCTCCACTTT.

The chain has TRBV5-1 and TRBJ2-1; 11 bases map to TRBD2. Germline V lookup: CDR1 SGHRS, CDR2 YFSETQ. After removal of 0 bases from V and 6 bases from J, the junction contained 2 bases not matched to a gene. The CDR3 is made up of 15 amino acids. DNA of the CDR3: TGCGCCAGCAGCTTGGTAGCGGGGGGGCTCAATGAGCAGTTCTTC. Translation gives CASSLVAGGLNEQFF.

This chain connects TRBV2 to TRBJ2-3; possible D gene TRBD1, 6 bases. The germline gives CDR1 SNHLY, CDR2 FYNNEI. CDR3 size: 14 residues. V was trimmed by 6 bases and J by 8 bases, leaving 18 bases between them. The CDR3 DNA is TGTGCCAGCAGGGACAGTACCCCTCAGGGTACGCAGTATTTT. Protein product: CASRDSTPQGTQYF.

The chain has TRBV6-2 or TRBV6-3 and TRBJ2-7; 8 nucleotides agree with TRBD1. There are 15 residues in the CDR3. Trimming at V came to 0 bases and at J to 0 bases, leaving 1 base not matched to a gene. CDR1 is MNHEY, CDR2 SVGEGT, per germline. Here the CDR3 DNA reads TGTGCCAGCAGTTACTCGGGGACAGGCTCCTACGAGCAGTACTTC. Its translation is CASSYSGTGSYEQYF.

This clone was observed a few times. This rearrangement joins TRBV5-1 to TRBJ2-2; perhaps TRBD1 as D (5 bases). Germline CDR1 is SGHRS and CDR2 is YFSETQ. Trimming shortened V by 7 bases and J by 6 bases, and 16 bases separated the two germline ends. The CDR3 has 14 amino acids. The DNA for the CDR3 is TGCGCCAGCTCTTTGCAGGGTTACGCCGGGGAGCTGTTTTTT. Encoded protein: CASSLQGYAGELFF. Full variable domain (outside the CDR3, taken from reference TRBV5-1 and TRBJ2-2): KAGVTQTPRYLIKTRGQQVTLSCSPISGHRSVSWYQQTPGQGLQFLFEYFSETQRNKGNFPGRFSGRQFSNSRSEMNVSTLELGDSALYLCASSLQGYAGELFFGEGSRLTVL.

The chain is built from TRBV9 and TRBJ1-5, with 7 bases that match TRBD1. CDR1 SGDLS and CDR2 YYNGEE come from the germline V gene. This CDR3 is built from 15 residues. J was trimmed by 5 bases and V by 3 bases; bases with no gene match: 8. CDR3 sequence: CASSAHDRDDQPQHF. The CDR3 DNA sequence: TGTGCCAGCAGCGCCCATGACAGGGACGATCAGCCCCAGCATTTT.

The chain links TRBV6-2 or TRBV6-3 to TRBJ1-2; D unresolved. V lost 4 bases to trimming and J lost 3 bases, with 9 bases between them. CDR3 length: 13 amino acids. CDR1 MNHEY and CDR2 SVGEGT come from the germline V gene. CDR3 DNA: TGTGCCAGCAGTTTTCAGCGACACTATGGCTACACCTTC. Amino acid sequence: CASSFQRHYGYTF.

V gene TRBV18 combines with J gene TRBJ2-1; 11 bases are a match to TRBD2. The CDR3 runs to 16 residues. CDR1 and CDR2 from the germline V gene are KGHSH and LQKENI. V lost 3 bases, J lost 5 bases, and 6 bases stayed unmatched. The CDR3 DNA is TGTGCCAGCTCACCCTCCCTAGCGGGGGGTAACAATGAGCAGTTCTTC. It translates to CASSPSLAGGNNEQFF.

This clone was seen a handful of times. The chain couples TRBV2 to TRBJ1-6, with D uncertain. Looked up from germline, CDR1 is SNHLY and CDR2 is FYNNEI. V lost 10 bases, J lost 7 bases, and 17 bases lay in between. This CDR3 is built from 14 residues. This CDR3 reads CATSMAGRNSPLHF. The CDR3 bases are TGTGCCACCAGCATGGCAGGAAGGAATTCACCCCTCCACTTT.

This chain uses TRBV27 with TRBJ2-7, with 7 bases that match TRBD2. CDR3 size: 13 residues. Per germline, CDR1 MNHEY and CDR2 SMNVEV (reference sequence). The ends lost 6 bases at V and 3 bases at J; junction bases unmatched: 5. Here the CDR3 reads CASRGGSDYEQYF. CDR3 in DNA: TGTGCCAGCAGGGGAGGGTCGGACTACGAGCAGTACTTC.

V usage is TRBV19 and J usage is TRBJ1-1; 7 nucleotides match TRBD1. The length of the CDR3 is 15 residues. J was trimmed by 2 bases and V by 9 bases; bases with no gene match: 12. CDR1 is LNHDA, CDR2 SQIVND, per germline (reference sequence). The CDR3 loop is CASAFTGTANTEAFF. CDR3 sequence (DNA): TGTGCCAGCGCCTTTACCGGGACAGCCAACACTGAAGCTTTCTTT.

CDR3 sequence reads: CASSIRTGSGRTDTQYF. CDR3 nucleotides: TGTGCCAGTAGTATCAGGACGGGTAGCGGCCGCACAGATACGCAGTATTTT. This chain connects TRBV19 to TRBJ2-3, with D tentatively TRBD2 (6 bases). The length of the CDR3 is 17 residues. Germline values: CDR1 LNHDA, CDR2 SQIVND (reference sequence). V was shortened by 3 bases and J by 1 base, with 17 bases between the two germline ends.

This clone was detected once. The chain employs TRBV7-6 and TRBJ1-4; 8 positions agree with TRBD1. Per germline, CDR1 SGHVS and CDR2 FNYEAQ. J was trimmed by 6 bases and V by 1 base; bases with no gene match: 4. The length of the CDR3 is 15 residues. The CDR3 loop is CASSLVGTGDEKLFF. The CDR3 DNA reads as TGTGCCAGCAGCTTAGTAGGGACAGGAGATGAAAAACTGTTTTTT.